The rows below give T cell receptor beta chains drawn from one sample of a study of blood T cells in healthy people across ages. TCRdb processed the 5' RACE reads anew with MiXCR; each CDR3 protein has one entry. This sample has over a million distinct CDR3 sequences; under 55% occur once, and the top ten carry approximately 20%. Sequencing was performed on blood. These receptors came from a woman aged 55-69 years in good health. Each CDR3 is given with its conserved first and last residue. Each record gives: clone size, D gene, J gene, V gene, CDR3 protein, CDR3 DNA. A D gene is named only where the DNA matches it firmly. The listing skips clone size in some rows; elsewhere it reads once, few, many or a size class.

clone size: .; D gene: .; J gene: TRBJ2-7; V gene: TRBV10-3; CDR3 protein: CAISESRTTPYEQYF; CDR3 DNA: TGTGCCATCAGTGAGTCTAGGACGACCCCCTACGAGCAGTACTTC
clone size: .; D gene: TRBD1; J gene: TRBJ2-5; V gene: TRBV20-1; CDR3 protein: CSAWDSGGSETQYF; CDR3 DNA: TGCAGTGCCTGGGACAGTGGAGGTTCAGAGACCCAGTACTTC
clone size: few; D gene: .; J gene: TRBJ2-7; V gene: TRBV20-1; CDR3 protein: CSARLERSYEQYF; CDR3 DNA: TGCAGTGCTAGACTAGAACGGTCCTACGAGCAGTACTTC
clone size: .; D gene: .; J gene: TRBJ2-7; V gene: TRBV6-5; CDR3 protein: CAGRADSYEQYF; CDR3 DNA: TGTGCCGGCCGGGCGGATTCCTACGAGCAGTACTTC
clone size: .; D gene: .; J gene: TRBJ1-6; V gene: TRBV5-5; CDR3 protein: CASSLSGTDNSPLHF; CDR3 DNA: TGTGCCAGCAGCTTGAGTGGGACGGATAATTCACCCCTCCACTTT
clone size: .; D gene: TRBD1; J gene: TRBJ1-6; V gene: TRBV12-3/TRBV12-4; CDR3 protein: CASSSHIGQANSPLHF; CDR3 DNA: TGTGCCAGCAGTTCCCATATCGGACAGGCAAATTCACCCCTCCACTTT
clone size: .; D gene: .; J gene: TRBJ2-2; V gene: TRBV4-2; CDR3 protein: CASSLLRNTGELFF; CDR3 DNA: TGTGCCAGCAGCCTATTGCGTAACACCGGGGAGCTGTTTTTT
clone size: once; D gene: TRBD1; J gene: TRBJ2-7; V gene: TRBV2; CDR3 protein: CASGTGWAYERYF; CDR3 DNA: TGTGCCAGCGGGACAGGGTGGGCCTACGAGCGGTACTTC
clone size: .; D gene: TRBD1; J gene: TRBJ1-6; V gene: TRBV6-1; CDR3 protein: CASIRSPGQGSSPLHF; CDR3 DNA: TGTGCCAGCATCAGAAGCCCGGGACAGGGAAGTTCACCCCTCCACTTT
clone size: .; D gene: .; J gene: TRBJ2-7; V gene: TRBV21-1; CDR3 protein: CASSKESGTVDFNEQYF; CDR3 DNA: TGTGCCAGCAGCAAAGAAAGTGGGACAGTAGATTTCAATGAGCAGTACTTC
clone size: .; D gene: .; J gene: TRBJ2-3; V gene: TRBV9; CDR3 protein: CASTPGGGGRTDTQYF; CDR3 DNA: TGTGCCAGCACCCCAGGGGGCGGGGGGCGCACAGATACGCAGTATTTT
clone size: .; D gene: TRBD1; J gene: TRBJ1-2; V gene: TRBV5-1; CDR3 protein: CASSSHSTGTDYGYTF; CDR3 DNA: TGCGCCAGCAGCTCCCATTCCACCGGGACAGACTATGGCTACACCTTC
clone size: .; D gene: .; J gene: TRBJ1-1; V gene: TRBV12-3/TRBV12-4; CDR3 protein: CASSLRLGNTEAFF; CDR3 DNA: TGTGCCAGCAGTTTAAGGCTGGGGAACACTGAAGCTTTCTTT
clone size: few; D gene: .; J gene: TRBJ2-7; V gene: TRBV2; CDR3 protein: CASSEPRSASYEQYF; CDR3 DNA: TGTGCCAGCAGTGAACCTCGTAGTGCCTCCTACGAGCAGTACTTC
clone size: few; D gene: TRBD1; J gene: TRBJ2-7; V gene: TRBV5-6; CDR3 protein: CAGGTGLNEQYF; CDR3 DNA: TGTGCCGGAGGGACAGGGCTGAACGAGCAGTACTTC
clone size: .; D gene: .; J gene: TRBJ2-5; V gene: TRBV20-1; CDR3 protein: CSATQEQQETQYF; CDR3 DNA: TGCAGTGCGACACAAGAACAGCAAGAGACCCAGTACTTC
clone size: few; D gene: TRBD2; J gene: TRBJ2-7; V gene: TRBV20-1; CDR3 protein: CRGATGGNEQYF; CDR3 DNA: TGCAGAGGAGCCACGGGAGGAAACGAGCAGTACTTC
clone size: few; D gene: TRBD2; J gene: TRBJ2-5; V gene: TRBV20-1; CDR3 protein: CSAKPGTSPETQYF; CDR3 DNA: TGCAGTGCTAAACCCGGGACTAGCCCGGAGACCCAGTACTTC
clone size: .; D gene: .; J gene: TRBJ2-3; V gene: TRBV10-3; CDR3 protein: CAISDGTQGRGQYF; CDR3 DNA: TGTGCCATCAGTGACGGGACGCAAGGCAGAGGGCAGTATTTT
clone size: .; D gene: .; J gene: TRBJ1-5; V gene: TRBV30; CDR3 protein: CAWSGGPRNQPQHF; CDR3 DNA: TGTGCCTGGAGTGGGGGGCCTCGCAATCAGCCCCAGCATTTT
clone size: few; D gene: .; J gene: TRBJ2-1; V gene: TRBV15; CDR3 protein: CATSRAGQPNEQFF; CDR3 DNA: TGTGCCACCAGCAGAGCCGGACAGCCCAATGAGCAGTTCTTC
clone size: .; D gene: .; J gene: TRBJ1-5; V gene: TRBV2; CDR3 protein: CASRGDAVNQPQHF; CDR3 DNA: TGTGCCAGCAGGGGGGACGCCGTGAATCAGCCCCAGCATTTT
clone size: .; D gene: .; J gene: TRBJ2-2; V gene: TRBV27; CDR3 protein: CASRGTPTGELFF; CDR3 DNA: TGTGCCAGCAGAGGGACACCAACCGGGGAGCTGTTTTTT
clone size: .; D gene: .; J gene: TRBJ1-5; V gene: TRBV5-1; CDR3 protein: CASSPLGGINQPQHF; CDR3 DNA: TGCGCCAGCAGCCCCCTGGGGGGTATCAATCAGCCCCAGCATTTT
clone size: .; D gene: .; J gene: TRBJ2-4; V gene: TRBV7-6; CDR3 protein: CASSFNEGKQYF; CDR3 DNA: TGTGCCAGCAGCTTCAACGAGGGAAAGCAGTACTTC
clone size: .; D gene: TRBD2; J gene: TRBJ2-5; V gene: TRBV6-5; CDR3 protein: CASSITPGLAGEQYF; CDR3 DNA: TGTGCCAGCAGTATAACCCCGGGACTAGCGGGAGAGCAGTACTTC
clone size: few; D gene: .; J gene: TRBJ1-5; V gene: TRBV11-2; CDR3 protein: CASSLGAAYSNQPQHF; CDR3 DNA: TGTGCCAGCAGCTTAGGGGCAGCATATAGCAATCAGCCCCAGCATTTT
clone size: .; D gene: TRBD2; J gene: TRBJ2-3; V gene: TRBV10-2; CDR3 protein: CASSEWGGVMNTQYF; CDR3 DNA: TGCGCCAGCAGTGAGTGGGGGGGGGTCATGAATACGCAGTATTTT
clone size: .; D gene: .; J gene: TRBJ2-7; V gene: TRBV20-1; CDR3 protein: CSARDFGRGMIYEQYF; CDR3 DNA: TGCAGTGCTAGAGATTTCGGAAGGGGGATGATCTACGAGCAGTACTTC
clone size: .; D gene: TRBD1; J gene: TRBJ2-5; V gene: TRBV6-6; CDR3 protein: CASRMGQGEKKTQYF; CDR3 DNA: TGTGCCAGCAGAATGGGACAGGGGGAAAAAAAGACCCAGTACTTC
clone size: .; D gene: .; J gene: TRBJ2-1; V gene: TRBV27; CDR3 protein: CASSLSLGTVLNNEQFF; CDR3 DNA: TGTGCCAGCAGTTTATCTTTGGGGACTGTTTTAAACAATGAGCAGTTCTTC
clone size: .; D gene: .; J gene: TRBJ1-5; V gene: TRBV7-2; CDR3 protein: CASSLWGGNQPQHF; CDR3 DNA: TGTGCCAGCAGCTTATGGGGGGGGAATCAGCCCCAGCATTTT
clone size: .; D gene: .; J gene: TRBJ1-5; V gene: TRBV18; CDR3 protein: CVSSPQGEDQPQHF; CDR3 DNA: TGTGTCAGCTCACCGCAGGGAGAGGATCAGCCCCAGCATTTT
clone size: few; D gene: .; J gene: TRBJ2-1; V gene: TRBV4-1; CDR3 protein: CASSQDVRGSEQFF; CDR3 DNA: TGCGCCAGCAGCCAAGATGTCAGAGGCAGTGAGCAGTTCTTC
clone size: .; D gene: TRBD1; J gene: TRBJ1-6; V gene: TRBV12-3/TRBV12-4; CDR3 protein: CASSFVAGGSPLHF; CDR3 DNA: TGTGCCAGCAGTTTTGTAGCAGGGGGCTCACCCCTCCACTTT
clone size: few; D gene: TRBD1; J gene: TRBJ2-7; V gene: TRBV2; CDR3 protein: CASTIGTGGYEQYF; CDR3 DNA: TGTGCCAGCACTATAGGGACAGGGGGTTACGAGCAGTACTTC
clone size: .; D gene: .; J gene: TRBJ2-1; V gene: TRBV28; CDR3 protein: CASSPGLLEQFF; CDR3 DNA: TGTGCCAGCAGCCCGGGACTTCTTGAGCAGTTCTTC
clone size: .; D gene: .; J gene: TRBJ2-1; V gene: TRBV5-1; CDR3 protein: CASSPPTRSYNEQFF; CDR3 DNA: TGCGCCAGCAGCCCGCCCACAAGATCCTACAATGAGCAGTTCTTC